This passage covers 20 T cell receptor beta chains from one sample sequenced in a study of control samples from healthy donors and cancer patients. Sequencing was performed with immunoSEQ multiplex PCR; in TCRdb, only in-frame clones are kept and a portion is missing. The table lists roughly 170,000 clones, more than 90% of them singletons. The sample was blood. These receptors all stem from a woman aged 40 to 50 in good health.

V and J are TRBV5-1 and TRBJ1-1, with 7 bases identical to TRBD1. The CDR3 runs to 14 residues. Trimming cost V 2 bases and J 5 bases; bases outside gene matches: 6. The germline V gene encodes CDR1 SGHRS and CDR2 YFSETQ. CDR3 coding DNA: TGCGCCAGCAGCTTACAGGGGCTGGAGACTGAAGCTTTCTTT. Protein sequence: CASSLQGLETEAFF.

The chain combines TRBV6-5 with TRBJ2-5; the D call may be TRBD1 or TRBD2 (6 bases each). Germline values: CDR1 MNHEY, CDR2 SVGAGI. The V and J ends lost 10 bases and 2 bases respectively, with 11 bases between them. The CDR3 has 12 amino acids. The CDR3 DNA reads TGTGCCACGGGGGCTGGGCAAGAGACCCAGTACTTC. Its translation: CATGAGQETQYF.

CDR3 sequence: CASSLLSNYGYTF. The CDR3 nucleotides read TGTGCCAGCAGTTTATTAAGTAACTATGGCTACACCTTC. The chain is built from TRBV28 and TRBJ1-2; unclear D gene. The CDR3 totals 13 residues. Germline CDR1 MDHEN, CDR2 SYDVKM. Deletions cut 1 base from V and 1 base from J, with 4 bases between.

This clone showed up just once. The rearrangement joins TRBV4-1 to TRBJ1-5; perhaps TRBD1 as D (5 bases). This CDR3 is 16 amino acids long. Per the germline V gene, CDR1 is MGHRA and CDR2 is YSYEKL. V was pared by 3 bases and J by 10 bases, with 22 bases between. The CDR3 is CASSHPQRGKAKPQHF. The CDR3 DNA sequence: TGCGCCAGCAGCCACCCCCAGCGGGGGAAGGCTAAACCCCAGCATTTT.

The chain carries TRBV4-2 and TRBJ2-5; 7 bases match TRBD2. Germline CDR1 and CDR2: LGHNA and YNFKEQ. V dropped 1 base and J dropped 2; count of bases not matched to a gene: 1. The CDR3 sequence is 14 residues long. The CDR3 DNA reads TGTGCCAGCAGCCAAGGACTAGCTCAAGAGACCCAGTACTTC. This encodes CASSQGLAQETQYF.

CDR3 DNA sequence: TGTGCCAGTAGTATAGTGAGCAGGGAGAATCAGCCCCAGCATTTT. Protein product: CASSIVSRENQPQHF. This sequence joins TRBV19 and TRBJ1-5; tentative D call: TRBD1 (5 bases). The length of the CDR3 is 15 residues. Trimming cost V 1 base and J 4 bases, with 11 bases left between them. Germline V lookup: CDR1 LNHDA, CDR2 SQIVND (reference sequence).

The V gene is TRBV9, the J gene TRBJ1-4; the D is unclear. CDR3 size: 13 residues. From germline, CDR1 is SGDLS and CDR2 YYNGEE. The V end lost 3 bases, the J end lost 3 bases, and 6 bases lay between the germline ends. As DNA, the CDR3 is TGTGCCAGCAGCGCCTACCCTAATGAAAAACTGTTTTTT. As protein: CASSAYPNEKLFF.

The chain couples TRBV6-4 to TRBJ1-5; D unclear. With 4 bases removed from V and 0 bases from J, the gap between germline ends came to 4 bases. This CDR3 contains 13 residues. Germline V gene data show CDR1 as MRHNA and CDR2 as SNTAGT. CDR3 bases: TGTGCCAGCAGTGCGGATAGCAATCAGCCCCAGCATTTT. Its translation: CASSADSNQPQHF.

V and J are TRBV7-9 and TRBJ1-2; 10 bases are a match to TRBD1. The V segment lost 4 bases and the J segment 1 base; nucleotides outside the gene matches: 12. This CDR3 contains 18 residues. Germline V CDR1 and CDR2: SEHNR, FQNEAQ (reference sequence). The CDR3 coding sequence is TGTGCCAGCAGCTCGAACGGGGGACAGGGGAATATTAACTATGGCTACACCTTC. Translation gives CASSSNGGQGNINYGYTF.

The V call is TRBV5-1, the J call TRBJ2-5; no clear D. V lost 1 base to trimming and J lost 4 bases, with 11 bases between them. CDR1 is SGHRS and CDR2 is YFSETQ in the germline V gene. The CDR3 covers 14 residues. The CDR3 loop reads CASSLQASRETQYF. The CDR3 DNA sequence: TGCGCCAGCAGCTTGCAGGCTAGTCGAGAGACCCAGTACTTC.

V gene TRBV3-1 (or the pseudogene TRBV3-2) combines with J gene TRBJ2-2, with D possibly being TRBD2 (6 bases). CDR3 length: 17 residues. The V end lost 1 base, the J end lost 4 bases, and 16 bases lay between the germline ends. CDR1 LGHDT and CDR2 YNNKEL come from the germline V gene (reference sequence). CDR3 bases: TGTGCCAGCAGCCAAGCCCTGGAGTGGGGACTCACCGGGGAGCTGTTTTTT. This encodes CASSQALEWGLTGELFF.

This clone has a single count. The chain is built from TRBV7-2 and TRBJ2-1, with D hard to call. Germline CDR1 is SGHTA and CDR2 is FQGNSA. This CDR3 is 11 amino acids long. V lost 4 bases and J 8 bases, leaving 6 bases between the germline ends. The CDR3 region has the DNA TGTGCCAGCAGCTCGACGTATGAGCAGTTCTTC. It is translated as CASSSTYEQFF.

The rearrangement uses TRBV7-9 and TRBJ1-1; D not resolved. The germline V and J ends were trimmed by 2 bases and 3 bases, with 13 bases remaining between them. This CDR3 is 15 amino acids long. Germline V gives CDR1 SEHNR, CDR2 FQNEAQ (reference sequence). The CDR3 region is CASSLFSPADTEAFF. The CDR3 DNA reads TGTGCCAGCAGCTTATTCTCCCCTGCGGACACTGAAGCTTTCTTT.

V is TRBV5-1 and J is TRBJ2-1; TRBD2 matches 8 bases. V shed 2 bases and J 10 bases; nucleotides not matched to a gene: 8. Germline lookup yields CDR1 SGHRS and CDR2 YFSETQ. The CDR3 contains 14 residues. The CDR3 region has the DNA TGCGCCAGCAGCTTCGGGGGGGTTTCGTTGGAGCAGTTCTTC. Amino acid sequence: CASSFGGVSLEQFF.

The V gene is TRBV6-5, the J gene TRBJ2-1; D is possibly TRBD1 (6 bases). V shed 6 bases and J shed 12 bases, with 12 bases lying between them. Germline CDR1 MNHEY, CDR2 SVGAGI. The CDR3 contains 11 residues. CDR3 coding DNA: TGTGCCAGCAGCCCAGGGGCCACGCAGTTCTTC. Amino acid sequence: CASSPGATQFF.

V gene TRBV7-6 combines with J gene TRBJ2-7; the D gene is possibly TRBD2 (6 bases). V lost 3 bases to trimming and J lost 6 bases, with 15 bases between them. This CDR3 has 14 amino acids. CDR1 is SGHVS and CDR2 is FNYEAQ in the germline V gene. The CDR3 DNA follows: TGTGCCAGCAGCTTCAGTGGGACTGCACCCGAGCAGTACTTC. It codes for CASSFSGTAPEQYF.

V and J are TRBV11-3 and TRBJ2-3; TRBD1 might be the D (6 bases). V was shortened by 4 bases and J by 4 bases, with 12 bases between the two germline ends. In germline, CDR1 is SGHNT, CDR2 YENEEA. CDR3 length equals 14 residues. The DNA of the CDR3 is TGTGCCAGCAGCTCACGGACAGCCTCAGATACGCAGTATTTT. This sequence encodes CASSSRTASDTQYF.

Concerning this clone: Other DNA variants within this sample encode the same CDR3. The rearrangement uses TRBV5-1 and TRBJ1-4; weak D call: TRBD1 (6 bases). Trimming stripped 0 bases from V and 0 bases from J, with 9 bases between. CDR1 and CDR2 from the germline V gene are SGHRS and YFSETQ. The length of the CDR3 is 16 residues. The CDR3 DNA reads TGCGCCAGCAGCTTGGGGGGACAAGCAACTAATGAAAAACTGTTTTTT. This codes for CASSLGGQATNEKLFF.

J is TRBJ1-2 and V is TRBV28; possible D gene TRBD1, 6 bases. The CDR3 runs 15 residues. The ends were cut back, 3 bases at V and 6 bases at J, with 17 bases in the middle. CDR1 is MDHEN, CDR2 SYDVKM, per germline. The CDR3 DNA sequence: TGTGCCAGCAGTTTGGCAGGGGAGGGAGTAGATGGCTACACCTTC. Protein sequence: CASSLAGEGVDGYTF.

The CDR3 DNA reads as TGTGCCAGCAGCTTCCAGGGGGCTGAGTGGGCTTTCTTT. Amino acids: CASSFQGAEWAFF. V gene TRBV7-9 combines with J gene TRBJ1-1; 8 bases are a match to TRBD1. The V gene's germline CDR1 is SEHNR and CDR2 FQNEAQ (reference sequence). J gave up 11 bases and V 3 bases, and 8 bases lay outside the gene matches. This CDR3 has 13 residues.